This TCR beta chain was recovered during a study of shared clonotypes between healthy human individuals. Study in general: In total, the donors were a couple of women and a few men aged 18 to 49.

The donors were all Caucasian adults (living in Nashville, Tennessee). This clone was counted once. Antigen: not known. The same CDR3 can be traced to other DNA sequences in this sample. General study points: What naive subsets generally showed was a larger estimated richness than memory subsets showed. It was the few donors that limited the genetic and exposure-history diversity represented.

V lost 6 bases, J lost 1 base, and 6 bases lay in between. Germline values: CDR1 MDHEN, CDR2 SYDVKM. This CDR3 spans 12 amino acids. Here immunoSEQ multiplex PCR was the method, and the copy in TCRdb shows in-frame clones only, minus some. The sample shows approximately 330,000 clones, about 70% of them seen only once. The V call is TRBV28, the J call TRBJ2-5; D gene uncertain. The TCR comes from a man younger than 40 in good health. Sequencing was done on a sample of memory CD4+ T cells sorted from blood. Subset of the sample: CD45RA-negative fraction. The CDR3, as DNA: TGTGCCAGCAGGGGTGTCCAAGAGACCCAGTACTTC. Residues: CASRGVQETQYF.